This record covers a single T cell receptor beta chain. The antigen is undetermined. This sample was included in a study of vaccination and CD4 T cells after COVID-19. Study in general: Following dose two, a median about 72 days (range 14 to 241) passed before post-vaccine samples were taken. The authors used overlapping spike peptides from SARS-CoV-2, HCoV-NL63, HCoV-OC43 and HCoV-229E to stimulate cells.

The assay that was used to sequence DNA from cultured CD4+ T cells was the Oncomine TCR Beta short-read assay. Scientists extracted genomic DNA from CD4+ T cells grown in culture. Via MiXCR, TCRdb re-called the PCR reads, giving one row per CDR3 protein. This repertoire shows over 8,500 distinct CDR3 sequences, 60% to 75% found once; its top ten account for around 25%. Treatment specified: roughly 11-day PBMC culture with coronavirus spike peptide pools or control peptides (ViraFEST assay). Ahead of the COVID-19 pandemic (2011-2018), the CD4+ T cells of the unexposed donor were collected. Trimming removed 3 bases from V and 4 bases from J; junction bases left unmatched: 3. The CDR3 runs 13 residues. CDR1 is DFQATT, CDR2 SNEGSKA, per germline (reference sequence).

The source is a human donor in good health. The chain uses TRBV20-1 and TRBJ1-1; 9 bases align to TRBD1. The sample consisted of CD4+ T cells from blood, cultured in vitro. The CDR3 sequence: CSARRQGGTEAFF. The CDR3 DNA sequence: TGCAGTGCTAGGCGACAGGGGGGCACTGAAGCTTTCTTT.